This note documents a single T cell receptor (beta chain) sequence. This clonotype was counted only a few times. It lacks a known antigen. Base qualities were left out, and no much larger clone turns up one base away. The donors were under 40 Caucasian individuals from Russia, aged about 6 to 100 years, who were systemically healthy. Each donor gave about 10 milliliters of peripheral blood, drawn into EDTA-treated Vacutainer tubes. PBMCs were isolated by Ficoll-Paque density-gradient centrifugation, with at least 7 million obtained per sample. Trizol reagent was used to extract total RNA from the PBMCs, yielding at least 6 micrograms per sample. Naive CD45RAhigh/CD27high T cell percentages were measured by flow cytometry on a PBMC aliquot from every donor. The sample comes from a study of blood T cells in healthy people across ages (dated by TCRdb to the mid-2010s). For context, the study as a whole: In model experiments, template switching captured about one uniquely barcoded TCR beta cDNA molecule for every two T cells. To track age-related changes in TCR beta repertoire diversity, the study relied on deep sequencing normalized with unique cDNA molecular identifiers. Four age groups were formed from the donors: young (average 16 years), middle-aged (more than 35), aged (around 62) and long-lived (less than 85). To avoid experimental bias, donors of different ages were randomly spread across the sequencing lanes. The study analyzed two additional independent replicas of 1 million unique cDNA reads from the same blood draw for two donors, one aged 18 to 29 and one aged 80 or older.

Libraries were made using 5' RACE. Sequencing relied on an Illumina HiSeq 2500. A second PCR of about 6 to 12 cycles was performed with a sample-barcoded 5' primer and a J-beta primer mix. A template-switch 5' adaptor carrying 12 random nucleotides introduced a unique molecular identifier onto each TCR beta cDNA molecule. Each sample yielded at least 2.5 million CDR3-containing paired-end reads. The Mint cDNA synthesis kit, primed by a TRBC-specific oligonucleotide, was used to synthesize first-strand cDNA from all RNA. After uracil-DNA glycosylase treatment, a first 18-cycle PCR used universal primers M1SS and BC2_uni_R on all cDNA. Regarding the original processing steps: Normalization of each sample was performed by random selection of 1 million high-quality reads, each carrying a distinct molecular identifier. Instead of being binned into consensus sequences, reads with shared molecular identifiers were discarded. MiTCR, run with a Q25 quality threshold and the strictest error-elimination algorithm, handled CDR3 identification, clonotype clustering and error correction. A nonparametric unseen species model with Euler transformation was used to estimate a lower bound on total TCR beta diversity. TCRdb trimmed public reads at Q25 via fastp, called clones via MiXCR and kept in-frame beta chains. Every CDR3 protein is listed once, alongside the most common genes and DNA of its rows. What appears here as the V and J calls and clone size reflects TCRdb's work, not the paper's. Present in this sample are under 950,000 distinct CDR3 sequences, 22% of which were seen just once. Around a fifth of the sample is in the top ten clones.

Overall study results and their limits: As age increased, observed TCR beta diversity per million T cells dropped in a roughly linear way, and a significant reduction was already evident by age 40. Estimates of total diversity from one million sequenced T cells were regarded as lower bounds and underestimates. Compared with the aged group, more naive CD4+ T cells, fewer expanded clones and increased TCR diversity were shown by the long-lived group, suggesting age selection. There was a strong correlation between observed TCR beta diversity and the percentage of naive T cells measured by flow cytometry. Donor CMV infection status was unknown, potentially confounding age-related changes in expanded clonotypes. Conclusive comparison of naive and antigen-experienced compartments was prevented by the profiling of bulk unsorted PBMCs.

CDR1 and CDR2 are drawn from the germline V gene: MRHNA, SNTAGT. From the cysteine through the valine, the CDR3 covers 13 amino acids. Solely the CDR3 DNA is kept, with 39 bases framed from the first base. Trimming costs V 0 bases and J 5 bases, and their ends lie 8 bases apart. Rearrangement joined TRBV6-4 to TRBJ2-7; the D gene is not confidently resolved. The clonotype comes from a man aged 70-80 years in good health. The sample consisted of blood. The CDR3 is CASSDSRSHEQYV. In nucleotides, the sequence is TGTGCCAGCAGTGACTCGAGGTCCCACGAGCAGTACGTC.